Listed below are T cell receptor beta chains from one sample, sequenced in a study of blood T cell repertoires in COVID-19. The method was immunoSEQ multiplex PCR; TCRdb's version includes in-frame clones alone and lacks a portion of them. The sample consists of some 220,000 clones, about 90% of them appearing once. The sequencing sample was made of PBMCs or T cells enriched from blood (not recorded which). These receptors all stem from a woman aged 45 to 65 in a cohort exposed to, infected with or recovered from COVID-19 (not recorded which). Both conserved end residues are part of each CDR3. A D gene is named only where the DNA matches it firmly. Clone size is stated in some rows and not others, as once, few, many or a class when expanded.

>once|TRBJ2-7|16|TRBV5-5|.
CASSSTIQGYSYEQYF
TGTGCCAGCAGCTCCACAATACAGGGATACTCCTACGAGCAGTACTTC
>.|TRBJ1-1|13|TRBV30|.
CAWSPRVNTEAFF
TGTGCCTGGAGTCCCCGGGTGAACACTGAAGCTTTCTTT
>.|TRBJ1-6|17|TRBV6-4|.
CASSSYGTSGWNSPLHF
TGTGCCAGCAGTTCTTACGGGACATCAGGGTGGAATTCACCCCTCCACTTT
>.|TRBJ2-3|12|TRBV19|.
CASSGDQDTQYF
TGTGCCAGTAGCGGGGATCAAGATACGCAGTATTTT
>.|TRBJ1-6|14|TRBV5-1|.
CASSLGQNNSPLHF
TGCGCCAGCAGCTTGGGACAGAATAATTCACCCCTCCACTTT
>once|TRBJ2-7|13|TRBV4-3|.
CASSQISRGEQYF
TGCGCCAGCAGCCAAATCTCCAGGGGCGAGCAGTACTTC
>.|TRBJ1-3|13|TRBV29-1|.
CSGIRTDANTIYF
TGCAGCGGGATTCGGACAGACGCGAACACCATATATTTT
>.|TRBJ1-1|13|TRBV12-3/TRBV12-4|TRBD1
CASSLTGLTEAFF
TGTGCCAGCAGCCTGACAGGGTTAACTGAAGCTTTCTTT
>.|TRBJ1-2|13|TRBV6-5|.
CASSAPGSNGYTF
TGTGCCAGCAGCGCCCCGGGAAGCAATGGCTACACCTTC
>.|TRBJ2-2|13|TRBV2|.
CASRFQFTGELFF
TGTGCCAGCAGGTTTCAGTTTACCGGGGAGCTGTTTTTT
>.|TRBJ1-2|14|TRBV7-2|.
CASSLATNSYGYTF
TGTGCCAGCAGCTTAGCTACTAATTCCTATGGCTACACCTTC
>.|TRBJ1-5|15|TRBV10-3|.
CAISESGGRNQPQHF
TGTGCCATCAGTGAGTCAGGGGGTCGCAATCAGCCCCAGCATTTT
>.|TRBJ1-2|13|TRBV30|TRBD1
CAWNRQGGYGYTF
TGTGCCTGGAACCGTCAGGGGGGCTATGGCTACACCTTC
>.|TRBJ2-3|16|TRBV4-3|.
CASSQEIPSFADTQYF
TGCGCCAGCAGCCAAGAGATCCCTAGCTTCGCAGATACGCAGTATTTT
>.|TRBJ2-3|17|TRBV24-1|TRBD2
CATSDLTSGGHVDTQYF
TGTGCCACCAGTGATTTAACCAGCGGGGGGCATGTAGATACGCAGTATTTT
>.|TRBJ2-7|14|TRBV28|TRBD1
CASRSGQAIYEQYF
TGTGCCAGCAGGTCGGGACAGGCCATCTACGAGCAGTACTTC
>.|TRBJ1-2|14|TRBV19|TRBD1
CASRIPGQGVGYTF
TGTGCCAGTAGGATCCCGGGACAGGGAGTTGGCTACACCTTC
>.|TRBJ1-2|16|TRBV2|TRBD1
CASRSPDRRGNYGYTF
TGTGCCAGCAGGTCGCCGGACAGGAGGGGAAACTATGGCTACACCTTC
>few|TRBJ2-6|14|TRBV18|.
CASSPLEGANVLTF
TGTGCCAGCTCACCACTCGAGGGGGCCAACGTCCTGACTTTC
>.|TRBJ2-7|13|TRBV7-3|.
CASSLDSTNEQYF
TGTGCCAGCAGCTTAGATAGCACCAACGAGCAGTACTTC